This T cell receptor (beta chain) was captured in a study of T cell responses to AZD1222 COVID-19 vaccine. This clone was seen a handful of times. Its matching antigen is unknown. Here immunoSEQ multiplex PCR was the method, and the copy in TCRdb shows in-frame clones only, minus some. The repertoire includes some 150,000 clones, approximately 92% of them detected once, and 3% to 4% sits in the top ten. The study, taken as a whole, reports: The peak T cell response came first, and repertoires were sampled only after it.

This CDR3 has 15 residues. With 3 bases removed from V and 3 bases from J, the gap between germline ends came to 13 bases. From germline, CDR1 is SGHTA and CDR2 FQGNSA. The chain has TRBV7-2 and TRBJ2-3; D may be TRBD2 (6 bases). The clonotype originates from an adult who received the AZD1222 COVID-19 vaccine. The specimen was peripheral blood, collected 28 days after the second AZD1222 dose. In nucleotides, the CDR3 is TGTGCCAGCAGCTTTAGCGGCACAGTGACAGATACGCAGTATTTT. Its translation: CASSFSGTVTDTQYF.